This is a list of T cell receptor beta chains from one sample in a study of Tregs in tolerant kidney transplant recipients. TCRdb's copy holds only in-frame clones and misses some; the assay was immunoSEQ multiplex PCR. The sample consists of approximately 44,000 clones, 95% of them appearing once. These receptors' antigens are unknown. The sequenced material came from Tregs from blood cultured with allogeneic cells. The receptors come from a human donor in good health. Each CDR3 is given with its conserved first and last residue. Each record gives: J gene, clone size, D gene, V gene, CDR3 DNA, CDR3 protein. A D gene is named only where the DNA matches it firmly. The size field is filled for only some rows; it gives once, few, many or a size class.

j_gene: TRBJ1-1; abundance: .; d_gene: .; v_gene: TRBV7-8; CDR3nt: TGTGCCAGCAGCTTATTACTTGGCACTGAAGCTTTCTTT; CDR3aa: CASSLLLGTEAFF
j_gene: TRBJ1-2; abundance: once; d_gene: .; v_gene: TRBV19; CDR3nt: TGTGCCAGTGCCAGCACAGGGAAGAGGTATGGCTACACCTTC; CDR3aa: CASASTGKRYGYTF
j_gene: TRBJ1-6; abundance: .; d_gene: .; v_gene: TRBV12-5; CDR3nt: TGTGCTAGTGGTTTGGGGAGAAATTCACCCCTCCACTTT; CDR3aa: CASGLGRNSPLHF
j_gene: TRBJ1-2; abundance: .; d_gene: .; v_gene: TRBV5-1; CDR3nt: TGCGCCAGCAGCGGGGCCCCTAACTATGGCTACACCTTC; CDR3aa: CASSGAPNYGYTF
j_gene: TRBJ2-7; abundance: .; d_gene: TRBD2; v_gene: TRBV6-5; CDR3nt: TGTGCCAGCAGTTATCGGCTAGCGGGAGGCTACGAGCAGTACTTC; CDR3aa: CASSYRLAGGYEQYF
j_gene: TRBJ1-5; abundance: .; d_gene: .; v_gene: TRBV2; CDR3nt: TGTGCCAGCAGGGATCGTGGGGGGCCGGGTCCGCATTTT; CDR3aa: CASRDRGGPGPHF
j_gene: TRBJ2-7; abundance: .; d_gene: TRBD2; v_gene: TRBV27; CDR3nt: TGTGCCAGCAGGCCCCTAGCGGGGGGAAACTACGAGCAGTACTTC; CDR3aa: CASRPLAGGNYEQYF
j_gene: TRBJ1-5; abundance: .; d_gene: .; v_gene: TRBV2; CDR3nt: TGTGCCAGCGGGTACAGGGAGTATCAGCCCCAGCATTTT; CDR3aa: CASGYREYQPQHF
j_gene: TRBJ2-4; abundance: once; d_gene: TRBD1; v_gene: TRBV5-1; CDR3nt: TGCGCCAGCAGCTATGGGACAGGCATTCAGTACTTC; CDR3aa: CASSYGTGIQYF
j_gene: TRBJ1-6; abundance: .; d_gene: .; v_gene: TRBV30; CDR3nt: TGTGCCTGGAGTTTCCATCAGGATTCACCCCTCCACTTT; CDR3aa: CAWSFHQDSPLHF
j_gene: TRBJ2-5; abundance: .; d_gene: TRBD2; v_gene: TRBV7-2; CDR3nt: TGTGCCAGCAGCTTAGTCTTTATAGCGGGAGCCCGGTTTCGGGAGACCCAGTACTTC; CDR3aa: CASSLVFIAGARFRETQYF
j_gene: TRBJ1-1; abundance: .; d_gene: .; v_gene: TRBV11-2; CDR3nt: TGTGCCAGCAGCTCTACCGGGACCCAAAACACTGAAGCTTTCTTT; CDR3aa: CASSSTGTQNTEAFF
j_gene: TRBJ2-7; abundance: .; d_gene: .; v_gene: TRBV4-1; CDR3nt: TGCGCCAGCAGCCCACTCCCGCCCGGAGCCGGGGGGCAGTACTTC; CDR3aa: CASSPLPPGAGGQYF
j_gene: TRBJ1-2; abundance: .; d_gene: .; v_gene: TRBV6-5; CDR3nt: TGTGCCAGCAGTTACCTGGGTGCAGGGGTATGGTATGGCTACACCTTC; CDR3aa: CASSYLGAGVWYGYTF
j_gene: TRBJ2-7; abundance: once; d_gene: .; v_gene: TRBV19; CDR3nt: TGTGCCAGTAGTCGAGGCTACTCCTACGAGCAGTACTTC; CDR3aa: CASSRGYSYEQYF
j_gene: TRBJ2-3; abundance: .; d_gene: TRBD2; v_gene: TRBV6-5; CDR3nt: TGTGCCAGCAAAGTTCCGGGACTAGGGACAGATACGCAGTATTTT; CDR3aa: CASKVPGLGTDTQYF
j_gene: TRBJ2-3; abundance: .; d_gene: TRBD2; v_gene: TRBV27; CDR3nt: TGTGCCAGCAGTATCCACTCAGGGAGGGTCCCCACAGATACGCAGTATTTT; CDR3aa: CASSIHSGRVPTDTQYF
j_gene: TRBJ1-2; abundance: .; d_gene: .; v_gene: TRBV6-4; CDR3nt: TGTGCCAGCAGAGACACAGCAGCTAACTATGGCTACACCTTC; CDR3aa: CASRDTAANYGYTF
j_gene: TRBJ1-4; abundance: .; d_gene: TRBD1; v_gene: TRBV2; CDR3nt: TGTGCCAGCAGGATCGAGGGGGCCACTAATGAAAAACTGTTTTTT; CDR3aa: CASRIEGATNEKLFF
j_gene: TRBJ2-7; abundance: .; d_gene: TRBD2; v_gene: TRBV6-6; CDR3nt: TGTGCCAGCAGTCGCTTTAGCGGGGGCCACTACGAGCAGTACTTC; CDR3aa: CASSRFSGGHYEQYF
j_gene: TRBJ1-4; abundance: .; d_gene: TRBD1; v_gene: TRBV7-9; CDR3nt: TGTGCCAGCAGCTCAAGGACAGGGGGTAATGAAAAACTGTTTTTT; CDR3aa: CASSSRTGGNEKLFF
j_gene: TRBJ2-7; abundance: .; d_gene: .; v_gene: TRBV10-1; CDR3nt: TGCGCCAGCAGTGAAACCGGAAGGGAGCAGTACTTC; CDR3aa: CASSETGREQYF
j_gene: TRBJ2-5; abundance: .; d_gene: .; v_gene: TRBV5-8; CDR3nt: TGTGCCAGCAGCCGTTTGGAGACCCAGTACTTC; CDR3aa: CASSRLETQYF
j_gene: TRBJ2-4; abundance: .; d_gene: .; v_gene: TRBV9; CDR3nt: TGTGCCAGCAGCCCGAGCCTGTTAGCCAAAAACATTCAGTACTTC; CDR3aa: CASSPSLLAKNIQYF
j_gene: TRBJ2-1; abundance: .; d_gene: .; v_gene: TRBV6-5; CDR3nt: TGTGCCAGCAGTTACGGGGGCTCCTGGGGCGATGAGCAGTTCTTC; CDR3aa: CASSYGGSWGDEQFF
j_gene: TRBJ2-1; abundance: .; d_gene: TRBD2; v_gene: TRBV18; CDR3nt: TGTGCCAGCTCCCCTGGACTAGCGGGGGGGAATGAGCAGTTCTTC; CDR3aa: CASSPGLAGGNEQFF
j_gene: TRBJ1-1; abundance: .; d_gene: .; v_gene: TRBV23-1; CDR3nt: TGCGCCAGCCGTATCCAGGTTTCTCCGGCCTACACTGAAGCTTTCTTT; CDR3aa: CASRIQVSPAYTEAFF